The 25 T cell receptor beta chains in this list originate from one sample, sequenced in a study of CD8 T cells in Susac syndrome. Random-hexamer reverse transcription was applied to roughly 0.5 to 1 ug RNA. TCRdb fed the immunoSEQ multiplex PCR reads into MiXCR, producing one record per CDR3 protein. The sample has about 160,000 distinct CDR3 sequences; around 94% are singletons. The material sequenced was CD4+ T cells from PBMCs. The receptors were gathered from a human donor with multiple sclerosis.

The chain couples TRBV11-2 to TRBJ2-7, with 8 bases aligning to TRBD1. The V segment lost 3 bases and the J segment 3 bases; nucleotides outside the gene matches: 4. The CDR3 extends over 14 amino acids. Germline lookup yields CDR1 SGHAT and CDR2 FQNNGV. The chain's CDR3 is CASSFTGGIYEQYF. CDR3 DNA: TGTGCCAGCAGCTTTACAGGGGGAATCTACGAGCAGTACTTC.

The V call is TRBV18, the J call TRBJ1-2, with TRBD1 as a possible D gene (5 bases). This CDR3 contains 15 residues. Germline lookup yields CDR1 KGHSH and CDR2 LQKENI. Deletions cut 3 bases from V and 3 bases from J, with 14 bases between. The CDR3: CASSPDQGKYYGYTF. The CDR3, as DNA: TGTGCCAGCTCACCGGATCAGGGAAAATACTATGGCTACACCTTC.

J is TRBJ2-1 and V is TRBV7-8; D unclear. The CDR3 totals 13 residues. Trimming shortened V by 4 bases and J by 4 bases, and 8 bases separated the two germline ends. Germline values: CDR1 SGHVS, CDR2 FQNEAQ. The CDR3 DNA sequence: TGTGCCAGCAGCTCCTCCCCTTACAATGAGCAGTTCTTC. Its translation: CASSSSPYNEQFF.

The V call is TRBV18, the J call TRBJ1-1; D remains unclear. V lost 2 bases, J lost 4 bases, and 14 bases lay in between. CDR3 length: 15 residues. CDR1 KGHSH and CDR2 LQKENI come from the germline V gene. This chain's CDR3 is CASSPSVAGSTEAFF. Here the CDR3 DNA reads TGTGCCAGCTCACCAAGTGTCGCCGGAAGCACTGAAGCTTTCTTT.

This clonotype has just one count. The gene calls are TRBV20-1 and TRBJ2-3; 12 nucleotides line up with TRBD1. Germline V CDR1 and CDR2: DFQATT, SNEGSKA (reference sequence). The CDR3 consists of 15 residues. Losses at the gene ends were 6 bases for V and 5 bases for J; bases not matched to a gene: 9. This CDR3 reads CSALPGQGAGDTQYF. The CDR3 DNA is TGCAGTGCCCTTCCGGGACAGGGGGCGGGAGATACGCAGTATTTT.

The chain joins TRBV2 to TRBJ1-5; D unresolved. Trimming pared 10 bases from V and 4 bases from J, leaving 14 bases between. This CDR3 spans 13 amino acids. The germline V gene encodes CDR1 SNHLY and CDR2 FYNNEI. The CDR3 DNA follows: TGTGCCACCCGTTGGGAGGGAAATCAGCCCCAGCATTTT. It is translated as CATRWEGNQPQHF.

The chain uses TRBV7-9 and TRBJ2-4, with D possibly being TRBD2 (5 bases). The germline V gene has CDR1 SEHNR and CDR2 FQNEAQ (reference sequence). V was shortened by 1 base and J by 2 bases, with 12 bases between the two germline ends. The CDR3 loop spans 16 amino acids. CDR3 sequence reads: CASSLDRDPTKNIQYF. In nucleotides, the CDR3 is TGTGCCAGCAGCTTAGACCGGGATCCGACCAAAAACATTCAGTACTTC.

The chain couples TRBV5-1 to TRBJ2-5; 8 bases align to TRBD1. Unmatched junction bases numbered 3, after V lost 1 base and J lost 4 bases. Per the germline V gene, CDR1 is SGHRS and CDR2 is YFSETQ. CDR3 length: 14 amino acids. The CDR3 sequence is CASSLTGGGETQYF. CDR3 DNA: TGCGCCAGCAGCTTGACAGGGGGTGGAGAGACCCAGTACTTC.

The CDR3 DNA follows: TGTGCCAGTAGCCCCGCGGACAGGGCCTACGAGCAGTACTTC. This gives the protein CASSPADRAYEQYF. The chain carries TRBV19 and TRBJ2-7, with TRBD1 identical over 8 bases. The CDR3 covers 14 residues. V lost 6 bases, J lost 2 bases, and 6 bases stayed unmatched. CDR1 is LNHDA and CDR2 is SQIVND in the germline V gene (reference sequence). Based on the CDR3 plus reference TRBV19 and TRBJ2-7, the full variable domain is DGGITQSPKYLFRKEGQNVTLSCEQNLNHDAMYWYRQDPGQGLRLIYYSQIVNDFQKGDIAEGYSVSREKKESFPLTVTSAQKNPTAFYLCASSPADRAYEQYFGPGTRLTVT.

The rearrangement uses TRBV19 and TRBJ1-2; D remains unclear. The length of the CDR3 is 14 residues. Germline V gives CDR1 LNHDA, CDR2 SQIVND (reference sequence). V was clipped by 8 bases and J by 0 bases, with 13 bases between them. CDR3 nucleotides: TGTGCCAGTGAGTCGAGGAAGTCTAACTATGGCTACACCTTC. This translates into CASESRKSNYGYTF.

J is TRBJ2-7 and V is TRBV12-3 or TRBV12-4, with TRBD2 matching over 11 bases. V dropped 4 bases and J dropped 6; count of bases not matched to a gene: 5. The CDR3 contains 14 residues. The CDR3 spells CASSSWGLAAEQYF. CDR3 sequence (DNA): TGTGCCAGCAGTTCTTGGGGACTAGCGGCCGAGCAGTACTTC.

This clonotype was seen once. This sequence joins TRBV30 and TRBJ1-1; no firm D call. Germline V CDR1 and CDR2: GTSNPN, SVGIG (reference sequence). The CDR3 has 13 amino acids. Deletions cut 3 bases from V and 2 bases from J, with 10 bases between. The CDR3 coding sequence is TGTGCCTGGAGCAAGGACTTAAACACTGAAGCTTTCTTT. Amino acid sequence: CAWSKDLNTEAFF. The entire variable domain, with the rest obtained from reference TRBV30 and TRBJ1-1, is as follows: SQTIHQWPATLVQPVGSPLSLECTVEGTSNPNLYWYRQAAGRGLQLLFYSVGIGQISSEVPQNLSASRPQDRQFILSSKKLLLSDSGFYLCAWSKDLNTEAFFGQGTRLTVV.

The CDR3: CASSLGLADTDTQYF. For the CDR3, the DNA is TGTGCCAGCAGTTTGGGACTAGCGGACACAGATACGCAGTATTTT. The chain recombines TRBV27 with TRBJ2-3; 11 positions agree with TRBD2. Germline V gives CDR1 MNHEY, CDR2 SMNVEV (reference sequence). The J segment lost 2 bases and the V segment lost 3 bases, leaving 1 base of the junction unmatched. This CDR3 spans 15 amino acids.

The chain links TRBV29-1 to TRBJ2-1; weak D call: TRBD1 (5 bases). Germline CDR1 reads SQVTM; CDR2 reads ANQGSEA. V was pared by 7 bases and J by 9 bases, with 19 bases between. The CDR3 loop spans 13 amino acids. CDR3 loop: CSAALQGSGEQFF. For the CDR3, the DNA is TGCAGCGCTGCTCTGCAGGGTTCGGGTGAGCAGTTCTTC.

This chain joins TRBV18 and TRBJ2-1; 8 bases map to TRBD2. The CDR3 runs 16 residues. J was trimmed by 8 bases and V by 3 bases; bases with no gene match: 12. Germline V gene data show CDR1 as KGHSH and CDR2 as LQKENI. CDR3 in DNA: TGTGCCAGCTCACCGCCCGGGACTAGTAAGTTCCATGAGCAGTTCTTC. Protein product: CASSPPGTSKFHEQFF.

The chain is built from TRBV6-5 and TRBJ2-7; possible D gene TRBD2, 5 bases. Trimming took 2 bases from V and 0 from J, leaving 11 bases between them. Germline CDR1 and CDR2: MNHEY and SVGAGI. The CDR3 consists of 15 residues. The DNA of the CDR3 is TGTGCCAGCAGTTACATCGTGGGGAGCTCCTACGAGCAGTACTTC. As protein: CASSYIVGSSYEQYF.

The chain joins TRBV10-3 to TRBJ2-7, with 8 bases lining up with TRBD1. V trimming: 7 bases; J trimming: 6 bases; junction bases outside the gene matches: 11. CDR1 and CDR2 from the germline V gene are ENHRY and SYGVKD. The CDR3 runs 14 residues. The CDR3 reads CAINPTGVVREQYF. Written as DNA, the CDR3 is TGTGCCATCAATCCGACAGGGGTGGTCCGCGAGCAGTACTTC.

This clonotype has more than one count but fewer than ten. The chain has TRBV16 and TRBJ2-7; a weak D match, TRBD1 (6 bases). The CDR3 runs to 12 residues. CDR1 and CDR2 from the germline V gene are KGHSY and FQNENV. V gave up 5 bases and J gave up 5 bases, with 10 bases separating them. The CDR3 region is CASSYNRDEQYF. The DNA for the CDR3 is TGTGCCAGCAGCTACAACAGGGACGAGCAGTACTTC.

This chain uses TRBV29-1 with TRBJ2-7; 8 positions agree with TRBD2. Germline CDR1 is SQVTM and CDR2 is ANQGSEA. After removal of 3 bases from V and 6 bases from J, the junction contained 7 bases not matched to a gene. CDR3 length equals 13 residues. CDR3 nucleotide sequence: TGCAGCGTTGATAGTCGGGAGGGGACCGAGCAGTACTTC. Translated: CSVDSREGTEQYF.

This chain joins TRBV3-1 and TRBJ1-3, with TRBD1 identical over 8 bases. Germline V lookup: CDR1 LGHDT, CDR2 YNNKEL (reference sequence). The CDR3 spans 15 residues. V gave up 4 bases and J gave up 2 bases; unmatched junction bases: 4. CDR3 sequence: CASSLRTGTGNTIYF. For the CDR3, the DNA is TGTGCCAGCAGCCTTCGGACAGGGACTGGAAACACCATATATTTT.

The chain combines TRBV2 with TRBJ2-3; 13 nucleotides line up with TRBD2. Germline CDR1 SNHLY, CDR2 FYNNEI. This CDR3 is built from 15 residues. The junction had 0 bases not matched to a gene; V was cut back by 6 bases and J by 0 bases. The CDR3 reads CASRLAGGSTDTQYF. CDR3 coding DNA: TGTGCCAGCAGACTAGCGGGAGGGAGCACAGATACGCAGTATTTT. The whole variable domain, filled in from reference TRBV2 and TRBJ2-3, reads EPEVTQTPSHQVTQMGQEVILRCVPISNHLYFYWYRQILGQKVEFLVSFYNNEISEKSEIFDDQFSVERPDGSNFTLKIRSTKLEDSAMYFCASRLAGGSTDTQYFGPGTRLTVL.

The V call is TRBV10-3, the J call TRBJ1-1, with D perhaps matching TRBD1 (5 bases). Germline CDR1 is ENHRY and CDR2 is SYGVKD. V gave up 5 bases and J gave up 1 base, with 8 bases separating them. This CDR3 has 13 residues. Here the CDR3 DNA reads TGTGCCATCAGTCCCGGGGGGAACACTGAAGCTTTCTTT. Its protein product is CAISPGGNTEAFF.

The V gene is TRBV3-1, the J gene TRBJ1-6; unclear D gene. The CDR3 runs to 13 residues. V was pared by 1 base and J by 10 bases, with 8 bases between. Germline assignment: CDR1 LGHDT and CDR2 YNNKEL (reference sequence). CDR3 sequence: CASSQGDRSPLHF. DNA of the CDR3: TGTGCCAGCAGCCAAGGAGACCGGTCACCCCTCCACTTT.

This chain joins TRBV24-1 and TRBJ2-5, with D uncertain. The CDR3 totals 13 residues. The germline CDR1 and CDR2 sequences are KGHDR and SFDVKD. V shed 4 bases and J shed 5 bases, with 10 bases lying between them. CDR3 nucleotides: TGTGCCACCAGTGAAGCGATGGGGGAGACCCAGTACTTC. Translation: CATSEAMGETQYF.

V usage is TRBV12-3 or TRBV12-4 and J usage is TRBJ1-5; D gene ambiguous. V gave up 3 bases and J gave up 1 base, with 7 bases separating them. There are 14 residues in the CDR3. The chain's CDR3 is CASSFYRSNQPQHF. Here the CDR3 DNA reads TGTGCCAGCAGTTTTTACCGCAGCAATCAGCCCCAGCATTTT.